This entry features one TCR beta chain sequence. The data are from a study of T cell changes during pregnancy in multiple sclerosis. Germline CDR1 and CDR2: MGHRA and YSYEKL. The CDR3 consists of 14 residues. With 0 bases removed from V and 10 bases from J, the gap between germline ends came to 10 bases. Profiling relied on immunoSEQ multiplex PCR, and the TCRdb table lists in-frame clones only, not all of them. Counted here are 45,000 to 55,000 clones, around 92% occurring once; the ten biggest clones make up approximately 0.15%. This clonotype was obtained from a female donor in good health, enrolled as a control in a pregnancy study. This chain connects TRBV4-1 to TRBJ1-6; D gene uncertain. Sequencing was performed on CD4+ T cells from peripheral blood mononuclear cells, taken after pregnancy. The CDR3 DNA is TGCGCCAGCAGCCAAGAGCCCTCTATGTCACCCCTCCACTTT. Its protein product is CASSQEPSMSPLHF.